This T cell receptor (beta chain) was sequenced for a study of OX40 agonist ivuxolimab in advanced cancers. Study as a whole: Ivuxolimab, an agonist antibody against OX40 (CD134), was given to patients. At under 85% male, the cohort had a mean age of around 56 years, ranging from 23 to 79. Study-level points and caveats: The specificity for antigen of the expanded peripheral T cells was not determined.

Clones were sequenced by immunoSEQ multiplex PCR, and TCRdb holds only the in-frame ones, with some missing. The table shows 59,000 or so clones, with more than 75% occurring only once. V gave up 4 bases and J gave up 5 bases; unmatched junction bases: 7. Germline V lookup: CDR1 SGHNT, CDR2 YYREEE (reference sequence). CDR3 size: 15 residues. Regarding this clone: Its antigen is as yet unknown.

The chain employs TRBV5-4 and TRBJ2-2; 8 bases match TRBD1. This sequence was found in an adult with an advanced solid tumor such as melanoma, head and neck, liver or kidney cancer. Sequences were derived from CD4+ or CD8+ T cells sorted from blood, sampled in a trial of the OX40 agonist ivuxolimab. The CDR3 DNA reads TGTGCCAGCAGCGTGACAGGGGTTGGAACCGGGGAGCTGTTTTTT. It translates to CASSVTGVGTGELFF. Filled out from reference TRBV5-4 and TRBJ2-2, the complete variable domain reads ETGVTQSPTHLIKTRGQQVTLRCSSQSGHNTVSWYQQALGQGPQFIFQYYREEENGRGNFPPRFSGLQFPNYSSELNVNALELDDSALYLCASSVTGVGTGELFFGEGSRLTVL.